This T cell receptor beta chain was recovered during a study of cytomegalovirus exposure and HLA in healthy donors. General study results and limits: CMV antigen specificity was confirmed in vitro for a few CMV-associated chains. It was shown in a later analysis that HLA-associated TCR beta chains were more clonally expanded than other, equally common chains.

PCR involved 60 Vbeta and 13 Jbeta primers. Measured with immunoSEQ multiplex PCR; TCRdb has only the in-frame clones, and not every one. The table includes over 150,000 clones, roughly 77% detected once. This clone appeared a few times. Its antigen remains unknown. The sequence derives from a middle-aged woman in good health and CMV-seropositive. Source material: PBMCs.

Here the CDR3 reads CASSYTTGVFEKLFF. The CDR3 region has the DNA TGTGCCAGCAGTTACACAACAGGGGTGTTTGAAAAACTGTTTTTT. This chain connects TRBV6-5 to TRBJ1-4, with 7 bases identical to TRBD1. V lost 2 bases and J lost 7; bases outside the gene matches: 7. Per germline, CDR1 MNHEY and CDR2 SVGAGI. CDR3 length: 15 amino acids.